Described below is a single TCR beta chain sequence and its context. The antigen is unknown. Sequenced by immunoSEQ multiplex PCR; TCRdb stores in-frame clones only, minus some. Found here are about 150,000 clones, approximately 90% of them singletons; the top ten hold about 1.6%. The sample is drawn from a study of T cell responses to AZD1222 COVID-19 vaccine. Whole-study findings and limits: Mostly white British, mostly female donors; authors suggested clonal diversity may be underestimated. AZD1222 recipients seropositive at baseline numbered only five to seven.

Germline V gives CDR1 MDHEN, CDR2 SYDVKM. The CDR3 runs to 15 residues. Trimming stripped 1 base from V and 4 bases from J, with 11 bases between. The sequence was collected from an adult who received the AZD1222 COVID-19 vaccine. V and J are TRBV28 and TRBJ1-5; a possible D gene is TRBD1 (6 bases). The sequencing used peripheral blood, collected 28 days after the second AZD1222 dose. In DNA, the CDR3 is TGTGCCAGCAGTTTATCAGCAGGGGCAAATCAGCCCCAGCATTTT. This codes for CASSLSAGANQPQHF.